The rows below give T cell receptor beta chains drawn from one sample of a study of Ad26.COV2.S vaccination and SARS-CoV-2 variants. Clones were read by immunoSEQ multiplex PCR, and TCRdb kept only the in-frame ones, dropping some. The table records 85,000 to 95,000 clones, roughly 85% of them present only once. The sequences come from peripheral blood, collected after recovery from COVID-19. The receptor set was obtained from a human donor who had recovered from COVID-19. Each CDR3 is given without its conserved first and last residue.

v_gene: TRBV5-1
CDR3aa: ASSLGGTSGMSEQY

v_gene: TRBV25-1
CDR3aa: ASRKAGGGNSPLH

v_gene: TRBV4-3
CDR3aa: ASSQGGSATGELF

v_gene: TRBV7-9
CDR3aa: ASSSSRGNLTGREQY

v_gene: TRBV19
CDR3aa: ASNARRGKPPYEQY

v_gene: TRBV29-1
CDR3aa: SVVVGLSTYEQY

v_gene: TRBV6-5
CDR3aa: ASGRGTGELF

v_gene: TRBV7-2
CDR3aa: ASSLLAVTGELF

v_gene: TRBV5-6
CDR3aa: ASSFIGADEQF

v_gene: TRBV11-2
CDR3aa: ASSFRDTEAF

v_gene: TRBV18
CDR3aa: ASSPFKASGSPLH

v_gene: TRBV5-1
CDR3aa: ASSWPGLPETQY

v_gene: TRBV6-2/TRBV6-3
CDR3aa: ASSSGADTQY

v_gene: TRBV11-3
CDR3aa: ASSLVRGGTEAF

v_gene: TRBV6-5
CDR3aa: ASTQGVNQPQH

v_gene: TRBV23-1
CDR3aa: ASKMPRFPETQY

v_gene: TRBV7-9
CDR3aa: ASHILRLAGYGNEQF

v_gene: TRBV6-5
CDR3aa: ASRGDGGYT

v_gene: TRBV12-3/TRBV12-4
CDR3aa: ASSKGASSEQY

v_gene: TRBV2
CDR3aa: ATQRDQMNTGELF